These T cell receptor beta chains were read from a single sample in a study of T-cell reconstitution after alpha-beta-depleted transplantation in children. TCRdb recomputed calls from the PCR reads with MiXCR, one row per CDR3 protein. The top ten clones hold 1.1% of a sample with about 640,000 distinct CDR3 sequences, approximately 15% of them seen once. Sequenced material: PBMCs from the stem cell graft donor, taken from the stem cell graft. The receptors stem from a human donor who donated a stem cell graft to a child with acute myeloid leukemia. CDR3s include the opening cysteine and the closing phenylalanine or tryptophan. A D gene is named only where the DNA matches it firmly. The listing skips clone size in some rows; elsewhere it reads once, few, many or a size class.

J gene: TRBJ2-1
D gene: NA
clone size: many
V gene: TRBV15
CDR3 protein: CATSSSGGQTRWNEQFF
CDR3 DNA: TGTGCCACCAGCTCCAGCGGAGGGCAGACTAGATGGAATGAGCAGTTCTTC

J gene: TRBJ1-1
D gene: NA
clone size: few
V gene: TRBV29-1
CDR3 protein: CSADDTMNTEAFF
CDR3 DNA: TGCAGCGCCGACGACACAATGAACACTGAAGCTTTCTTT

J gene: TRBJ2-1
D gene: NA
clone size: NA
V gene: TRBV20-1
CDR3 protein: CSARGAGLSSYNEQFF
CDR3 DNA: TGCAGTGCTAGAGGGGCCGGGCTGAGCTCCTACAATGAGCAGTTCTTC

J gene: TRBJ2-1
D gene: TRBD2
clone size: many
V gene: TRBV7-3
CDR3 protein: CASSFGGGSSYNEQFF
CDR3 DNA: TGTGCCAGCAGCTTCGGCGGGGGAAGCTCCTACAATGAGCAGTTCTTC

J gene: TRBJ2-2
D gene: NA
clone size: many
V gene: TRBV29-1
CDR3 protein: CSVFGNTGELFF
CDR3 DNA: TGCAGCGTTTTTGGGAACACCGGGGAGCTGTTTTTT

J gene: TRBJ1-1
D gene: TRBD1
clone size: few
V gene: TRBV7-2
CDR3 protein: CASSNQGAILNTEAFF
CDR3 DNA: TGTGCCAGCAGCAACCAGGGGGCTATCCTGAACACTGAAGCTTTCTTT

J gene: TRBJ2-1
D gene: TRBD2
clone size: many
V gene: TRBV12-3/TRBV12-4
CDR3 protein: CASRPLSGGAYEQFF
CDR3 DNA: TGTGCCAGCAGACCGCTCAGCGGGGGGGCCTATGAGCAGTTCTTC

J gene: TRBJ1-2
D gene: NA
clone size: few
V gene: TRBV5-1
CDR3 protein: CASSLARRSYGYTF
CDR3 DNA: TGCGCCAGCAGCTTGGCCCGGCGGTCCTATGGCTACACCTTC

J gene: TRBJ1-4
D gene: NA
clone size: many
V gene: TRBV29-1
CDR3 protein: CSVLEGTHSGKLFF
CDR3 DNA: TGCAGCGTTTTAGAGGGGACTCACTCGGGAAAACTGTTTTTT

J gene: TRBJ2-1
D gene: TRBD2
clone size: few
V gene: TRBV20-1
CDR3 protein: CSARRLAGPSSYNEQFF
CDR3 DNA: TGCAGTGCTAGAAGGCTAGCGGGGCCGAGCTCCTACAATGAGCAGTTCTTC

J gene: TRBJ1-1
D gene: NA
clone size: many
V gene: TRBV9
CDR3 protein: CASSGVGGRTEAFF
CDR3 DNA: TGTGCCAGCAGCGGTGTTGGAGGACGCACTGAAGCTTTCTTT

J gene: TRBJ2-3
D gene: TRBD2
clone size: few
V gene: TRBV20-1
CDR3 protein: CSARWGGEHTQYF
CDR3 DNA: TGCAGTGCTAGGTGGGGGGGGGAGCATACGCAGTATTTT

J gene: TRBJ2-5
D gene: TRBD1
clone size: few
V gene: TRBV7-9
CDR3 protein: CASSRTGGGETQYF
CDR3 DNA: TGTGCCAGCAGCCGCACAGGGGGAGGAGAGACCCAGTACTTC

J gene: TRBJ2-1
D gene: NA
clone size: few
V gene: TRBV12-3/TRBV12-4
CDR3 protein: CASSLFALSSYNEQFF
CDR3 DNA: TGTGCCAGCAGTTTGTTCGCGCTGAGCTCCTACAATGAGCAGTTCTTC

J gene: TRBJ2-1
D gene: NA
clone size: NA
V gene: TRBV15
CDR3 protein: CATSRDLDLAYGQTRNEQFF
CDR3 DNA: TGTGCCACCAGCAGAGATTTGGATCTAGCTTACGGCCAAACAAGGAATGAGCAGTTCTTC

J gene: TRBJ1-2
D gene: TRBD1
clone size: NA
V gene: TRBV7-6
CDR3 protein: CASSSSGTGQGYGYTF
CDR3 DNA: TGTGCCAGCAGCTCCTCCGGGACAGGGCAAGGCTATGGCTACACCTTC

J gene: TRBJ2-7
D gene: NA
clone size: NA
V gene: TRBV12-3/TRBV12-4
CDR3 protein: CASSFQDIPAAEQYF
CDR3 DNA: TGTGCCAGCAGTTTCCAGGACATCCCTGCTGCGGAGCAGTACTTC

J gene: TRBJ1-5
D gene: NA
clone size: NA
V gene: TRBV7-8
CDR3 protein: CASSFGPRKSNQPQHF
CDR3 DNA: TGTGCCAGCAGCTTCGGGCCTAGAAAGAGCAATCAGCCCCAGCATTTT

J gene: TRBJ1-2
D gene: TRBD1
clone size: NA
V gene: TRBV7-9
CDR3 protein: CASSYPGQAFGYGYTF
CDR3 DNA: TGTGCCAGCAGCTATCCTGGACAGGCGTTTGGCTATGGCTACACCTTC

J gene: TRBJ2-2
D gene: NA
clone size: few
V gene: TRBV29-1
CDR3 protein: CSVGSAPNTGELFF
CDR3 DNA: TGCAGCGTTGGCAGCGCCCCGAACACCGGGGAGCTGTTTTTT

J gene: TRBJ2-5
D gene: NA
clone size: few
V gene: TRBV6-1
CDR3 protein: CAPAVGETQYF
CDR3 DNA: TGTGCCCCTGCGGTAGGAGAGACCCAGTACTTC

J gene: TRBJ2-1
D gene: TRBD2
clone size: many
V gene: TRBV27
CDR3 protein: CASSFTGLAGGYNEQFF
CDR3 DNA: TGTGCCAGCAGTTTCACGGGACTAGCGGGGGGGTACAATGAGCAGTTCTTC

J gene: TRBJ2-5
D gene: TRBD1
clone size: NA
V gene: TRBV28
CDR3 protein: CASSLFRDRGGETQYF
CDR3 DNA: TGTGCCAGCAGTTTATTTAGGGACAGGGGTGGAGAGACCCAGTACTTC

J gene: TRBJ2-2
D gene: TRBD2
clone size: many
V gene: TRBV7-2
CDR3 protein: CAVRRGDTRPKGELFF
CDR3 DNA: TGTGCCGTCCGCCGGGGGGATACCCGACCTAAGGGGGAGCTGTTTTTT

J gene: TRBJ1-2
D gene: TRBD1
clone size: NA
V gene: TRBV12-3/TRBV12-4
CDR3 protein: CASSLLDRGNGYTF
CDR3 DNA: TGTGCCAGCAGTTTACTTGACAGGGGAAATGGCTACACCTTC

J gene: TRBJ1-1
D gene: NA
clone size: NA
V gene: TRBV20-1
CDR3 protein: CCARDGAGPFRAEAFF
CDR3 DNA: TGCTGTGCTAGAGATGGGGCAGGACCTTTTCGCGCTGAAGCTTTCTTT

J gene: TRBJ2-2
D gene: NA
clone size: few
V gene: TRBV7-9
CDR3 protein: CATHRMNTGELFF
CDR3 DNA: TGTGCCACCCACAGGATGAACACCGGGGAGCTGTTTTTT

J gene: TRBJ2-1
D gene: NA
clone size: many
V gene: TRBV20-1
CDR3 protein: CSASSGGSGNEQFF
CDR3 DNA: TGCAGTGCTAGCTCCGGGGGATCGGGTAATGAGCAGTTCTTC

J gene: TRBJ2-2
D gene: NA
clone size: few
V gene: TRBV29-1
CDR3 protein: CSVERRAGELFF
CDR3 DNA: TGCAGCGTTGAACGGCGGGCCGGGGAGCTGTTTTTT